This T cell receptor beta chain was observed in a study of blood T cell repertoires in COVID-19. The overall study: The origin of the acute and convalescent COVID-19 samples was the United States, Italy and Spain. PBMCs, B-cell-depleted T cells, or T cells were the source of the cDNA or gDNA that made up the material.

J was trimmed by 5 bases and V by 6 bases; bases with no gene match: 9. CDR1 is MNHEY and CDR2 is SVGEGT in the germline V gene. The CDR3 contains 16 residues. Authors' data handling: Reference gene primer amplification in the assay estimated nucleated cell counts. The assay was immunoSEQ multiplex PCR, and TCRdb's table has in-frame clones only and misses some. V and J calls and clone size follow that table, whereas D and trimming were derived from the DNA. In the table there are over 40,000 clones, 75% to 85% of which are singletons. Sequenced: peripheral blood. The origin of this receptor is a human donor in a cohort sampled during active COVID-19. This chain links TRBV6-2 or TRBV6-3 with TRBJ2-7; TRBD2 aligns across 14 bases. Written as DNA, the CDR3 is TGTGCCAGCAGCGTTAGACGGGGACTAGCGGGAGACGAGCAGTACTTC. Translation: CASSVRRGLAGDEQYF.